This T cell receptor beta chain emerged from a study of identical twins. General observations from the study: Abundant beta clonotypes from cord blood had fewer insertions, unlike memory repertoires, which showed none. The study based its conclusions on cross-sectional statistical analysis and did not follow the same donors.

Germline CDR1 MNHNS, CDR2 SASEGT. The junction had 19 bases not matched to a gene; V was cut back by 7 bases and J by 7 bases. The CDR3 is 18 amino acids. TCRdb processed the 5' RACE reads anew with MiXCR; each CDR3 protein has one entry. Here the sample spans about 100,000 distinct CDR3 sequences, under 6.5% being singletons. About this clonotype itself: Antigen unknown.

All donors were healthy Caucasians. The sequenced sample consisted of memory T cells sorted from blood. The chain uses TRBV6-1 and TRBJ2-1, with 10 positions matching TRBD2. This TCR was sampled from a woman aged 50 to 60 in good health. CDR3 nucleotides: TGTGCCAGCATTGGTGGCAGGGGGCAGTCTAGCGGGAGAAATGAGCAGTTCTTC. Translation: CASIGGRGQSSGRNEQFF.